A selection of T cell receptor beta chains follows, all from one sample in a study of control samples from healthy donors and cancer patients. Using immunoSEQ multiplex PCR, the repertoire was profiled, and TCRdb retains in-frame clones only, with some absent. Of tens of thousands of clones in the sample, roughly 80% are singletons; the top ten hold under 40%. Sample: PBMCs. These receptors came from a man aged 65 to 79 with lung cancer. Both conserved end residues are part of each CDR3. Fields, in order: V gene, J gene, CDR3 protein.

>TRBV5-4|TRBJ2-7
CASSLGGSEQYF
>TRBV9|TRBJ1-2
CASSVDGGDGYTF
>TRBV10-3|TRBJ2-7
CATTGVLSGGSYEQYF
>TRBV9|TRBJ2-5
CASSVKPGRETQYF
>TRBV3-1/TRBV3-2|TRBJ1-2
CASSQGANYGYTF
>TRBV2|TRBJ1-5
CASRVGQGHQPQHF
>TRBV11-2|TRBJ1-3
CASSYLQGVLSGNTIYF
>TRBV30|TRBJ1-6
CASNRGESPLHF
>TRBV18|TRBJ1-1
CATSSNQNTEAFF
>TRBV28|TRBJ1-6
CATRTPGPIDNSPLHF
>TRBV3-1/TRBV3-2|TRBJ1-3
CASSQVRSSGNTIYF
>TRBV19|TRBJ1-5
CASSISPNQPQHF
>TRBV19|TRBJ1-1
CASSLTAKNTEAFF
>TRBV5-4|TRBJ2-3
CASTPWGGRSDTQYF
>TRBV6-5|TRBJ2-4
CASSYSGTPILQYF
>TRBV9|TRBJ1-3
CASSVVSRGSGNTIYF
>TRBV28|TRBJ1-5
CASSSEGGGNQPQHF
>TRBV20-1|TRBJ1-1
CSASEGGAWTEAFF
>TRBV4-1|TRBJ2-7
CASSSLVGTRYEQYF
>TRBV7-2|TRBJ2-7
CASSSRDSSYEQYF
>TRBV30|TRBJ1-1
CAWSSPGQRNTEAFF
>TRBV11-2|TRBJ2-7
CASSRGRGYEQYF
>TRBV6-5|TRBJ1-5
CASSTTGSHNQPQHF
>TRBV5-1|TRBJ2-3
CASSGNGRGSTDTQYF
>TRBV2|TRBJ1-1
CASSATATGRGEAFF
>TRBV11-2|TRBJ2-2
CASIAGLAVLGGELFF
>TRBV11-3|TRBJ2-3
CASSYRGQTDTQYF
>TRBV18|TRBJ2-5
CASSPPLGGQQETQYF
>TRBV19|TRBJ2-7
CASSIVGQYF
>TRBV11-2|TRBJ2-7
CASSAPGLAGGTYEQYF
>TRBV18|TRBJ2-7
CTSSQTTGRHEQYF
>TRBV7-9|TRBJ1-1
CASSSSAVDPEAFF
>TRBV19|TRBJ2-4
CATRGELAKNIQYF
>TRBV5-1|TRBJ2-1
CASSLGQGTYNEQFF
>TRBV29-1|TRBJ1-1
CSVVGPPSGTEAFF
>TRBV7-9|TRBJ1-3
CASSLGGAGNTIYF
>TRBV19|TRBJ1-5
CASSAQGHGNNQPQHF
>TRBV14|TRBJ2-1
CASSRDRGSYNEQFF
>TRBV12-2|TRBJ1-5
CASRRRTGDRQPQHF
>TRBV18|TRBJ2-7
CASSPVRDSYEQYF
>TRBV27|TRBJ1-2
CASSFDRTPRGYTF
>TRBV4-1|TRBJ1-1
CASSLLMNTEAFF
>TRBV10-1|TRBJ2-2
CASSELGTGGIGELFF
>TRBV2|TRBJ2-5
CASRSGQLIQETQYF
>TRBV7-9|TRBJ2-3
CASSFRGMVPDTQYF
>TRBV9|TRBJ1-2
CASSAFSRGAQGGYTF
>TRBV6-1|TRBJ1-3
CASSDLARVGNTIYF